This T cell receptor (beta chain) was captured in a study of cytomegalovirus exposure and HLA in healthy donors. Notes on the study in general: Productive status was seen about 90% or about 30% of the time for most TCR beta V segments in an earlier analysis. Follow-up analysis seemed to connect common viral pathogens with several of the most significant clusters identified.

The PCR contained 60 Vbeta and 13 Jbeta primers. Here immunoSEQ multiplex PCR was the method, and the copy in TCRdb shows in-frame clones only, minus some. The table includes 150,000 to 200,000 clones, around 80% detected once. The CDR3 has 13 residues. V lost 4 bases, J lost 5 bases, and 12 bases lay in between. Germline CDR1 is SGDLS and CDR2 is YYNGEE. A note on this clone: Its antigen remains unknown.

This TCR was sampled from a woman aged 25 to 39 in good health and CMV-seropositive. The chain employs TRBV9 and TRBJ1-1; possibly TRBD1 for D (5 bases). The specimen was PBMCs. The CDR3 sequence is CASSLSGGTEAFF. CDR3 nucleotide sequence: TGTGCCAGCAGCCTTAGTGGGGGGACTGAAGCTTTCTTT.